This T cell receptor (beta chain) was retrieved from a study of cytomegalovirus exposure and HLA in healthy donors. Germline CDR1 and CDR2: KGHSH and LQKENI. The CDR3 sequence is 14 residues long. Trimming left V 3 bases short and J 0 bases short, with 9 bases between. The PCR ran on 60 Vbeta and 13 Jbeta primers. Measured with immunoSEQ multiplex PCR; TCRdb has only the in-frame clones, and not every one. Among about 100,000 clones, 65% to 85% were seen once, and the ten largest hold roughly 20%. The specimen sequenced was PBMCs. This rearrangement joins TRBV18 to TRBJ2-7; possible D gene TRBD2, 5 bases. This clonotype was obtained from a woman aged 55-75 years in good health and CMV-seropositive. The CDR3 sequence: CASSPDWSSYEQYF. For the CDR3, the DNA is TGTGCCAGCTCACCGGACTGGAGCTCCTACGAGCAGTACTTC.